The 24 T cell receptor beta chains presented below share a single source sample, sequenced in a study of blood T cells in healthy people across ages. A second PCR of roughly 7 to 11 cycles used a sample-barcoded 5' primer and a J-beta primer mix. MiXCR, applied by TCRdb to the 5' RACE reads, yields one record per CDR3 protein. The sample has approximately 900,000 distinct CDR3 sequences, 25% to 30% seen once. The data also belong to a second study, concerning T cells of mothers and their children.

The sequencing sample was made of blood. The receptors were gathered from a woman in her thirties or forties in good health.

With respect to this clonotype: This may come from a read error, since a much larger clone is one base off. This CDR3 fails to terminate in the conserved phenylalanine or tryptophan, so it likely reflects a read error. The chain carries TRBV6-5 and TRBJ2-5; 11 bases match TRBD1. The last part of the DNA fits TRBJ2-7 better; the J call may be wrong. This CDR3 has 16 amino acids. Germline-derived CDR1 and CDR2 are MNHEY and SVGAGI. CDR3 in DNA: TGTGCCAGCAGTTACTCTTCGGACAGGGGGCCCTACGAGCAGTACTGC. Protein sequence: CASSYSSDRGPYEQYC.

This clonotype was recorded once. The V call is TRBV20-1, the J call TRBJ2-3, with 8 bases identical to TRBD1. CDR1 DFQATT and CDR2 SNEGSKA come from the germline V gene (reference sequence). The CDR3 length is 16 residues. The V and J ends lost 3 bases and 0 bases, in that order; junction bases with no gene match: 8. CDR3 in DNA: TGCAGTGCTAGGCCTGCAGGGGGCGCCAGCACAGATACGCAGTATTTT. It translates to CSARPAGGASTDTQYF.

The chain recombines TRBV6-6 with TRBJ1-2, with 9 bases fitting TRBD1. Germline CDR1 and CDR2: MNHNY and SVGAGI (reference sequence). This CDR3 comprises 15 residues. Losses at the gene ends were 8 bases for V and 4 bases for J; bases not matched to a gene: 11. The CDR3 DNA reads as TGTGCCAGCCAACCGGGACAGGGTCGTGGCTATGGCTACACCTTC. Protein product: CASQPGQGRGYGYTF.

In this sample, this clonotype turned up a few times. This chain uses TRBV5-1 with TRBJ1-2; D may be TRBD1 (6 bases). The ends were cut back, 3 bases at V and 7 bases at J, with 22 bases in the middle. This CDR3 spans 16 amino acids. Germline V CDR1 and CDR2: SGHRS, YFSETQ. CDR3 nucleotide sequence: TGCGCCAGCAGCTCACAGCAGGGGACGGGGATCAGTGGCTACACCTTC. Translated, it gives CASSSQQGTGISGYTF.

On this clonotype itself: One end of the junction fails to match germline, which may point to a read error. This chain uses TRBV6-4 with TRBJ2-5; 10 nucleotides align to TRBD1. The end of the DNA aligns better with TRBJ2-7, so the J call may be wrong. Germline CDR1 and CDR2: MRHNA and SNTAGT. CDR3 size: 14 residues. This chain's CDR3 is CTSRTGGGRDEQYF. The CDR3, as DNA: TGTACCAGCCGGACAGGGGGAGGGAGGGACGAGCAGTACTTC.

This clonotype was detected many times. J is TRBJ2-7 and V is TRBV20-1, with D perhaps matching TRBD1 (5 bases). Germline CDR1 and CDR2: DFQATT and SNEGSKA (reference sequence). The CDR3 has 15 amino acids. Trimming left V 3 bases short and J 5 bases short, with 20 bases between. CDR3 region: CSARGHDSSHHEQYF. CDR3 DNA sequence: TGCAGTGCTAGGGGCCACGACAGTTCTCATCACGAGCAGTACTTC.

This clonotype was seen a few times. The V and J genes are TRBV2 and TRBJ2-1, with D perhaps assigned TRBD1 or TRBD2 (6 bases each). V was pared by 2 bases and J by 3 bases, with 11 bases between. Germline CDR1 reads SNHLY; CDR2 reads FYNNEI. The CDR3 has 15 amino acids. CDR3 DNA sequence: TGTGCCAGCAGTGAACAACAGGGAGGCTACAATGAGCAGTTCTTC. This gives the protein CASSEQQGGYNEQFF.

In this sample, this clonotype turned up many times. This rearrangement joins TRBV29-1 to TRBJ2-7; 14 nucleotides agree with TRBD2. Germline loops: CDR1 SQVTM, CDR2 ANQGSEA. The CDR3 consists of 14 residues. J was trimmed by 5 bases and V by 7 bases; bases with no gene match: 7. The CDR3 DNA sequence: TGCAGCGCCAGTACGGGACTAGCGGGGGACGAGCAGTACTTC. This codes for CSASTGLAGDEQYF.

This clonotype was counted only a few times. The chain employs TRBV12-3 or TRBV12-4 and TRBJ2-1; D is undetermined. V was trimmed by 2 bases and J by 8 bases, leaving 7 bases between them. The CDR3 is 12 amino acids. The CDR3 loop reads CASSLNAHEQFF. In DNA, the CDR3 is TGTGCCAGCAGTTTAAATGCCCATGAGCAGTTCTTC.

The sample holds one count of this clonotype. This chain uses TRBV5-1 with TRBJ2-1; 9 bases fit TRBD2. The J call is uncertain, as TRBJ2-7 better fits the DNA end. Germline V gene data show CDR1 as SGHRS and CDR2 as YFSETQ. The CDR3 runs to 15 residues. In DNA form, the CDR3 reads TGCGCCAGCAGCCAATTAGCGGGAGAAGGTCGCGAGCAGTACTTC. Translation: CASSQLAGEGREQYF.

In its sample, this clonotype was seen many times. This sequence joins TRBV6-4 and TRBJ2-1; 11 bases match TRBD2. V trimming: 0 bases; J trimming: 5 bases; junction bases outside the gene matches: 3. This CDR3 contains 16 residues. Germline-derived CDR1 and CDR2 are MRHNA and SNTAGT. The CDR3 sequence is CASSDSASGGNNEQFF. The DNA for the CDR3 is TGTGCCAGCAGTGACTCGGCTAGCGGGGGGAACAATGAGCAGTTCTTC.

This rearrangement joins TRBV7-2 to TRBJ1-6, with 10 positions matching TRBD1. Germline V CDR1 and CDR2: SGHTA, FQGNSA. V trimming: 4 bases; J trimming: 7 bases; junction bases outside the gene matches: 7. CDR3 length equals 16 residues. The CDR3 loop reads CASSSRDRGPNSPLHF. The CDR3 DNA follows: TGTGCCAGCAGCTCACGCGACAGGGGGCCGAATTCACCCCTCCACTTT.

This clonotype was seen just once. The V gene is TRBV2, the J gene TRBJ2-5, with TRBD2 matching 8 bases. This CDR3 region has 16 residues. The germline V gene has CDR1 SNHLY and CDR2 FYNNEI. V gave up 8 bases and J gave up 2 bases; unmatched junction bases: 13. In DNA form, the CDR3 reads TGTGCCAGCGGGTCACCGGGACTAGTGGTTCAAGAGACCCAGTACTTC. Translation: CASGSPGLVVQETQYF.

The chain links TRBV20-1 to TRBJ2-7, with D unclear. Trimming pared 1 base from V and 2 bases from J, leaving 9 bases between. The CDR3 extends over 13 amino acids. Per germline, CDR1 DFQATT and CDR2 SNEGSKA (reference sequence). The CDR3 bases are TGCAGTGCTAGAGGCTATGGAGCCTACGAGCAGTACTTC. This gives the protein CSARGYGAYEQYF.

Many counts were recorded for this clonotype. The rearrangement joins TRBV20-1 to TRBJ2-5; 7 nucleotides align to TRBD1. V was pared by 3 bases and J by 4 bases, with 8 bases of the junction left unmatched. Looked up from germline, CDR1 is DFQATT and CDR2 is SNEGSKA (reference sequence). The CDR3 extends over 14 amino acids. The CDR3 is CSASPQGRGETQYF. CDR3 bases: TGCAGTGCTAGTCCACAGGGGCGCGGAGAGACCCAGTACTTC.

This clonotype was seen a few times. The chain recombines TRBV7-9 with TRBJ2-3; 7 positions agree with TRBD2. The CDR3 has 15 residues. V shed 5 bases, J shed 6 bases, and the junction held 11 bases outside the gene matches. Germline-derived CDR1 and CDR2 are SEHNR and FQNEAQ (reference sequence). CDR3 DNA: TGTGCCAGCAGCGCGGCATTGGGGGGGACCGATACGCAGTATTTT. Residues: CASSAALGGTDTQYF.

A note on this clonotype: Given a much more abundant clone one base away, this may be a read error. The chain is built from TRBV12-3 or TRBV12-4 and TRBJ1-2; D is undetermined. The CDR3 has 13 amino acids. Trimming took 8 bases from V and 8 from J, leaving 18 bases between them. CDR3 in amino acids: CASHHRQSEGYTF. The CDR3 nucleotides read TGTGCCAGCCACCATCGACAAAGTGAGGGCTACACCTTC.

For the CDR3, the DNA is TGTGCCAGCAGCGCGGAGGGGGGGGCTAGCACAGATACGCAGTATTTT. Protein product: CASSAEGGASTDTQYF. The chain has TRBV9 and TRBJ2-3; tentatively, D is TRBD2 (7 bases). V was trimmed by 3 bases and J by 0 bases, leaving 14 bases between them. Per the germline V gene, CDR1 is SGDLS and CDR2 is YYNGEE. The CDR3 sequence is 16 residues long.

This clonotype was picked up many times. This chain connects TRBV4-1 to TRBJ2-1; TRBD2 aligns across 7 bases. CDR1 and CDR2 from the germline V gene are MGHRA and YSYEKL. J gave up 4 bases and V 1 base, and 4 bases lay outside the gene matches. The CDR3 has 15 residues. The CDR3 nucleotides are TGCGCCAGCAGCCAAGGGCCTAGCGGTTACAATGAGCAGTTCTTC. This codes for CASSQGPSGYNEQFF.

V and J are TRBV5-1 and TRBJ1-4; unclear D gene. The CDR3 covers 14 residues. The germline gives CDR1 SGHRS, CDR2 YFSETQ. V lost 4 bases and J lost 5, with 12 bases in between. The CDR3 protein is CASSPAAANEKLFF. In DNA, the CDR3 is TGCGCCAGCAGCCCTGCGGCAGCCAATGAAAAACTGTTTTTT.

This clonotype appeared a few times. This chain links TRBV4-2 with TRBJ1-2; no clear D. V gave up 0 bases and J gave up 4 bases, with 12 bases separating them. CDR1 LGHNA and CDR2 YNFKEQ come from the germline V gene. The CDR3 spans 15 residues. The CDR3 is CASSQDRSSTYGYTF. The DNA for the CDR3 is TGTGCCAGCAGCCAAGATAGGAGTTCGACCTATGGCTACACCTTC.

Many counts were recorded for this clonotype. The rearrangement joins TRBV7-8 to TRBJ2-7; possible D gene TRBD1, 6 bases. The CDR3 totals 13 residues. Trimming removed 5 bases from V and 2 bases from J, with 10 bases in between. The germline V gene has CDR1 SGHVS and CDR2 FQNEAQ. This CDR3 reads CASSPDSTYEQYF. The CDR3 DNA reads TGTGCCAGCAGCCCGGACAGTACCTACGAGCAGTACTTC.

This clonotype occurred a few times. The chain links TRBV5-1 to TRBJ1-1, with a possible D match to TRBD1 (5 bases). The CDR3 totals 16 residues. Trimming cost V 4 bases and J 0 bases, with 16 bases left between them. Germline CDR1 SGHRS, CDR2 YFSETQ. The DNA for the CDR3 is TGCGCCAGCAGCCAACTGTCCCAGGGAGTGAACACTGAAGCTTTCTTT. Residues: CASSQLSQGVNTEAFF. The full variable domain, its missing parts supplied by reference TRBV5-1 and TRBJ1-1, is KAGVTQTPRYLIKTRGQQVTLSCSPISGHRSVSWYQQTPGQGLQFLFEYFSETQRNKGNFPGRFSGRQFSNSRSEMNVSTLELGDSALYLCASSQLSQGVNTEAFFGQGTRLTVV.

In its sample, this clonotype was seen many times. The chain links TRBV5-1 to TRBJ2-1, with TRBD2 matching 7 bases. CDR3 length equals 14 residues. V lost 7 bases and J lost 0; bases outside the gene matches: 4. CDR1 SGHRS and CDR2 YFSETQ come from the germline V gene. CDR3 in amino acids: CASAGVSSYNEQFF. Here the CDR3 DNA reads TGCGCCAGCGCGGGGGTCAGCTCCTACAATGAGCAGTTCTTC.